What follows are 2 T cell receptor beta chains derived from one specimen sequenced in a study of T cells after yellow fever vaccination. One entry per CDR3 protein results from TCRdb running MiXCR on the 5' RACE reads. The table shows roughly 120,000 distinct CDR3 sequences, with roughly 7.2% occurring only once. Material: CD4+ T cells sorted from PBMCs, obtained roughly seven weeks after the first yellow fever vaccination. The receptor source for this set is a man aged 18 to 30 who received the YFV17D yellow fever vaccine.

This clonotype was seen at least ten times. The V gene is TRBV12-3 or TRBV12-4, the J gene TRBJ2-3; the match to TRBD1 covers 8 bases. V was pared by 4 bases and J by 5 bases, with 5 bases of the junction left unmatched. This CDR3 contains 14 residues. CDR3 residues: CASSSQGAGDTQYF. CDR3 sequence (DNA): TGTGCCAGCAGTTCTCAGGGGGCGGGAGATACGCAGTATTTT.

This clonotype was seen ten or more times. The chain carries TRBV12-3 or TRBV12-4 and TRBJ1-1; the match to TRBD1 covers 7 bases. The J segment lost 5 bases and the V segment lost 10 bases, leaving 10 bases of the junction unmatched. CDR3 length: 13 amino acids. CDR3 protein: CATLTGRVTEAFF. The CDR3 DNA reads TGTGCCACCTTGACAGGGCGCGTAACTGAAGCTTTCTTT.